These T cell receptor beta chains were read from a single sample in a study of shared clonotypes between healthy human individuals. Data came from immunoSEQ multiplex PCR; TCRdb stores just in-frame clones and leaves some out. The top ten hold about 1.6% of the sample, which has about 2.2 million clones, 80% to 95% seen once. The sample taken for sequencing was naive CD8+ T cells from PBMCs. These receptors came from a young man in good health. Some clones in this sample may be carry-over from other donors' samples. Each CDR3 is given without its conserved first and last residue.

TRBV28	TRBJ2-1	ASSQDFYNEQF
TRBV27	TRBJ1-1	ASSLFPTGNTEAF
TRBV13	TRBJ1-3	ASSYRTGGPGNTIY
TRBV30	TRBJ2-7	AWSFRTHNYEQY
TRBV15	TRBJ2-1	ATKDRRSLDEQF
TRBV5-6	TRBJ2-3	ASSLASTDTQY
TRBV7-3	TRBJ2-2	ASSTRTAGELF
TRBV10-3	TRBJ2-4	AISESPLDRAAKNIQY
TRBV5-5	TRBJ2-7	ASSLGRGGEQY
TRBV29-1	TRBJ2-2	SVRQGEGGELF
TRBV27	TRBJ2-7	ASSPGGFYEQY
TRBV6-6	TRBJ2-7	ASSAGSKTYEQY
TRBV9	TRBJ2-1	ASSAGLDPSLYEQF
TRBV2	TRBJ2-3	ASMTGIGADTQY
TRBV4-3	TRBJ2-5	ASSQGQGETQY
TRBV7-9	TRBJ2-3	ASSSGLSADTQY
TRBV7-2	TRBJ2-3	ASSFIAGGVTDTQY
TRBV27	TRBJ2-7	ASSFMSGSREQY
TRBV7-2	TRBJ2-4	ASSLMGLAENIQY
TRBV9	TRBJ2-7	ASSVEGTDPWYEQY
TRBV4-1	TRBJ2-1	ASSQALSQVQF
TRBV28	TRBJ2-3	ASSSPWAGGLIDTQY
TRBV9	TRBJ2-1	ASSVGTSGGNEQF
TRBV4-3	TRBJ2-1	ASSQESALPSSYAEQF
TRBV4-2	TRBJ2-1	ASSPGSSGRYNEQF
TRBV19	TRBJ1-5	ASSYPEGLRPQH
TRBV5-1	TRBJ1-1	ASSLGRLNTEAF